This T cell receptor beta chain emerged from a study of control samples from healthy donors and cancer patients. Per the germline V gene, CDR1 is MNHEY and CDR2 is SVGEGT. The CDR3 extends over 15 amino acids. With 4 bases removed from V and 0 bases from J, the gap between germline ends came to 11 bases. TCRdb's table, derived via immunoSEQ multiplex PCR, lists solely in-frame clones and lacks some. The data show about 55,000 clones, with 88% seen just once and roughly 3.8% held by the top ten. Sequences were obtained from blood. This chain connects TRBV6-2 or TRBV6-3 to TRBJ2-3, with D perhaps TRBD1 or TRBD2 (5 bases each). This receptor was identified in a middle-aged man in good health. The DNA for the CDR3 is TGTGCCAGCAGTTCGGGACGTCTCAGCACAGATACGCAGTATTTT. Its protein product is CASSSGRLSTDTQYF.